This TCR beta chain comes out of a study of cytomegalovirus exposure and HLA in healthy donors. Study in general: As an earlier analysis found, some 180 million T cells yielded over 95 million unique TCR beta sequences. Study observations and caveats: When analyzed later, a missense DCLRE1C variant was found to be linked to TCR beta V- and J-gene trimming.

Germline CDR1 reads LGHNA; CDR2 reads YSLEER. The CDR3 length is 17 residues. V was trimmed by 3 bases and J by 0 bases, leaving 12 bases between them. In the case of this clone: Its target is not known.

The PCR was carried out with 60 Vbeta primers and 13 Jbeta primers. Clones were read by immunoSEQ multiplex PCR, and TCRdb kept only the in-frame ones, dropping some. The table records some 170,000 clones, approximately 80% of them present only once. The TCR was taken from a young woman in good health and CMV-seronegative. The chain is built from TRBV4-3 and TRBJ2-6; a weak D match, TRBD2 (6 bases). Source material: PBMCs. The CDR3 DNA reads TGCGCCAGCAGCCAGAGCGGGTGGATCTCTGGGGCCAACGTCCTGACTTTC. As protein: CASSQSGWISGANVLTF.